The 9 T cell receptor beta chains reported below all come from one sample, sequenced in a study of human T cells and chemical hapten exposure. TCRdb called the RACE reads again in MiXCR, with one record for every CDR3 protein. The table records about 100,000 distinct CDR3 sequences, about 10% of them present only once. Time point defined: patch test 2, 6 weeks after DPC sensitization. Described treatment: therapeutic diphenylcyclopropenone sensitization with weekly scalp DPC. This material consisted of whole blood, taken in connection with sensitization to the hapten diphenylcyclopropenone (DPC). These receptors came from a woman between 40 and 55 years old with alopecia areata. Some clones in this sample may be carry-over from other donors' samples.

This clonotype has more than one count but fewer than ten. The chain employs TRBV3-1 and TRBJ2-7; 13 nucleotides align to TRBD2. Germline CDR1 LGHDT, CDR2 YNNKEL (reference sequence). The CDR3 extends over 14 amino acids. Trimming removed 4 bases from V and 4 bases from J; junction bases left unmatched: 1. In DNA, the CDR3 is TGTGCCAGCAGCCCGGGACTAGCGGGGTACGAGCAGTACTTC. This translates into CASSPGLAGYEQYF.

This clonotype was picked up a small number of times. One end of the junction varies from germline; a read error may be responsible. The gene calls are TRBV28 and TRBJ2-7; 7 nucleotides line up with TRBD2. Germline CDR1 is MDHEN and CDR2 is SYDVKM. CDR3 length: 12 residues. CDR3 loop: CASHHNGLDPHF. The CDR3 DNA follows: TGTGCCAGCCATCACAACGGACTAGATCCCCACTTC.

This clonotype was counted many times. V usage is TRBV20-1 and J usage is TRBJ2-1, with TRBD2 matching 7 bases. V lost 4 bases to trimming and J lost 2 bases; unmatched junction nucleotides: 5. The CDR3 is 14 amino acids. Germline values: CDR1 DFQATT, CDR2 SNEGSKA (reference sequence). The CDR3 sequence: CSANRAGAYNEQFF. In DNA, the CDR3 is TGCAGTGCTAATCGGGCGGGAGCCTACAATGAGCAGTTCTTC.

The V and J genes are TRBV7-2 and TRBJ2-7, with 7 bases identical to TRBD1. The germline V gene encodes CDR1 SGHTA and CDR2 FQGNSA. The CDR3 spans 14 residues. V dropped 5 bases and J dropped 5; count of bases not matched to a gene: 9. CDR3 in amino acids: CASSVDRELNEQYF. The CDR3 DNA reads TGTGCCAGCAGCGTAGACAGGGAGCTCAACGAGCAGTACTTC. Using reference TRBV7-2 and TRBJ2-7 for the parts outside the CDR3, the full variable domain is GAGVSQSPSNKVTEKGKDVELRCDPISGHTALYWYRQSLGQGLEFLIYFQGNSAPDKSGLPSDRFSAERTGGSVSTLTIQRTQQEDSAVYLCASSVDRELNEQYFGPGTRLTVT.

This clonotype has only a few counts. The gene calls are TRBV18 and TRBJ1-6; D unclear. The CDR3 covers 14 residues. V lost 3 bases, J lost 8 bases, and 11 bases lay in between. CDR1 and CDR2 from the germline V gene are KGHSH and LQKENI. This chain's CDR3 is CASSPAGLYSPLHF. The CDR3 nucleotides read TGTGCCAGCTCACCGGCAGGTTTATATTCACCCCTCCACTTT.

The table lists this clonotype with a few counts. This chain joins TRBV6-5 and TRBJ2-1; maybe TRBD1 (6 bases). Germline CDR1 MNHEY, CDR2 SVGAGI. V was trimmed by 6 bases and J by 7 bases, leaving 16 bases between them. This CDR3 is 14 amino acids long. The CDR3 bases are TGTGCCAGCAGCCCGGAAAGGGGGAGAAATGAGCAGTTCTTC. It codes for CASSPERGRNEQFF.

This clonotype showed up just a few times. V gene TRBV18 combines with J gene TRBJ1-2; D uncertain. Trimming left V 6 bases short and J 0 bases short, with 14 bases between. The CDR3 sequence is 15 residues long. Germline loops: CDR1 KGHSH, CDR2 LQKENI. CDR3 amino acids: CASSHGRGANYGYTF. In DNA form, the CDR3 reads TGTGCCAGCTCCCACGGACGGGGAGCTAACTATGGCTACACCTTC.

This clonotype was seen ten or more times. The chain recombines TRBV6-1 with TRBJ1-1; possible D gene TRBD1, 6 bases. Trimming stripped 2 bases from V and 4 bases from J, with 11 bases between. The CDR3 is 14 residues long. In germline, CDR1 is MNHNS, CDR2 SASEGT. The CDR3 spells CASSESAGVTEAFF. The CDR3 DNA reads as TGTGCCAGCAGTGAATCGGCAGGGGTCACTGAAGCTTTCTTT.

The chain uses TRBV20-1 and TRBJ2-1, with 16 bases aligning to TRBD2. After removal of 0 bases from V and 3 bases from J, the junction contained 8 bases not matched to a gene. From germline, CDR1 is DFQATT and CDR2 SNEGSKA (reference sequence). The CDR3 spans 19 residues. The CDR3 DNA is TGCAGTGCTAGAGATTGGGGGACTAGCGGGAGGGATCGCTACAATGAGCAGTTCTTC. Translation gives CSARDWGTSGRDRYNEQFF.